This T cell receptor (beta chain) is drawn from a study of shared clonotypes between healthy human individuals. Study background: CD8 memory received one plate per donor, CD8 naive two, CD4 memory three and CD4 naive three. Study outcomes and limitations: As a rule, naive subsets had a larger estimated richness than memory subsets.

The CDR3 extends over 14 amino acids. Germline CDR1 and CDR2: GTSNPN and SVGIG (reference sequence). V shed 0 bases, J shed 3 bases, and the junction held 5 bases outside the gene matches. Among the donors, all were Caucasian adults who lived in Nashville, Tennessee. A remark on this clone: The target antigen is unknown.

Assay: immunoSEQ multiplex PCR; the TCRdb copy retains only in-frame clones and omits some. The sample includes around 510,000 clones, about 96% of them seen just once. Input material: naive CD4+ T cells sorted from blood. Subset in this sample: CD45RA+ positively selected. The sequence derives from a woman in her twenties or thirties in good health. The chain combines TRBV30 with TRBJ2-7; 7 bases match TRBD2. The chain's CDR3 is CAWSVPSGNYEQYF. The CDR3 coding sequence is TGTGCCTGGAGTGTACCCAGCGGGAACTACGAGCAGTACTTC.